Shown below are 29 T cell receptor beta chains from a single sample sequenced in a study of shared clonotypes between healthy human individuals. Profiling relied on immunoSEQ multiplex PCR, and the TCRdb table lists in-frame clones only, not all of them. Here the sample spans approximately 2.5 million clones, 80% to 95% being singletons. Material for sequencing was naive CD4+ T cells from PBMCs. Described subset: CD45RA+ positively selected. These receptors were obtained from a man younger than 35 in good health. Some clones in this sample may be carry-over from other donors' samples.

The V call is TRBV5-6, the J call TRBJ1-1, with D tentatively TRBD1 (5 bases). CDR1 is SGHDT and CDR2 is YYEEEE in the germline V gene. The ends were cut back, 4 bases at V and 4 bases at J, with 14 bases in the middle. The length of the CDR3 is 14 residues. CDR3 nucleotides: TGTGCCAGCAGCGGACAAAGGGGTGCCACTGAAGCTTTCTTT. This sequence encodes CASSGQRGATEAFF.

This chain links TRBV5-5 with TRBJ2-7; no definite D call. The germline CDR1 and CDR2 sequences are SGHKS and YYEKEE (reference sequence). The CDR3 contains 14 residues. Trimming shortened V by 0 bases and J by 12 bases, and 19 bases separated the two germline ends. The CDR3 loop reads CASSLGPKDPRLYF. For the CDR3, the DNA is TGTGCCAGCAGCTTGGGTCCCAAGGACCCCCGTCTGTACTTC.

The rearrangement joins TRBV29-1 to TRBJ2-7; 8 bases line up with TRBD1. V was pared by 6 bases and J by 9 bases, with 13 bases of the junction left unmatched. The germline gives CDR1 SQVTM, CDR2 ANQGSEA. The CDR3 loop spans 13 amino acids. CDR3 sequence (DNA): TGCAGCGTGGGGGACAGGACTATAGAGGGGCAGTACTTC. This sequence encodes CSVGDRTIEGQYF.

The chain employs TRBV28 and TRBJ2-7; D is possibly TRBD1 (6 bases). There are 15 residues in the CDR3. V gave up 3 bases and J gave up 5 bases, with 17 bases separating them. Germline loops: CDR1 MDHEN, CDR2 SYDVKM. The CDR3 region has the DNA TGTGCCAGCAGTTTCGTTGCATCAGGGGAAAACGAGCAGTACTTC. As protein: CASSFVASGENEQYF.

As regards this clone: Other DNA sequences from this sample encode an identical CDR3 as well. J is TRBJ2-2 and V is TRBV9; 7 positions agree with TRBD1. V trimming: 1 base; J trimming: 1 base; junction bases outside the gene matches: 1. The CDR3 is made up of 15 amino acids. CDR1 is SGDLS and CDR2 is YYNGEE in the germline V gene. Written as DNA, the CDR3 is TGTGCCAGCAGCGTAAGGACAGGGAACACCGGGGAGCTGTTTTTT. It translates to CASSVRTGNTGELFF.

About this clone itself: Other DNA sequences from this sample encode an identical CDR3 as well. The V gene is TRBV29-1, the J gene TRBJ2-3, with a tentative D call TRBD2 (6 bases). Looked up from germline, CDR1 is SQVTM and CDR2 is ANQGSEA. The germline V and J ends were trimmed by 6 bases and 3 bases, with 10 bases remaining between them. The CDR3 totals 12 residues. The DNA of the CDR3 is TGCAGCGTAGACGGGGGAACAGATACGCAGTATTTT. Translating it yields CSVDGGTDTQYF.

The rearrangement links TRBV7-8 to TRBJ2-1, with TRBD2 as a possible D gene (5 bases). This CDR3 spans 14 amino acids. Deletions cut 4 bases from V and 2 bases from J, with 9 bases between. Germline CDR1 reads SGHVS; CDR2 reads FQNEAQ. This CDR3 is CASSSRLPYNEQFF. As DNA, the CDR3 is TGTGCCAGCAGCTCTCGACTACCCTACAATGAGCAGTTCTTC.

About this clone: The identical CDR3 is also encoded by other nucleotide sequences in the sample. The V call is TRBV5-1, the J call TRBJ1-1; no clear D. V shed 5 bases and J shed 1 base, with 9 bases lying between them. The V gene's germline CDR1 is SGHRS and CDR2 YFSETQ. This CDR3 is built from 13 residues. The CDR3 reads CASSVGGNTEAFF. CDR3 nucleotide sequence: TGCGCCAGCAGTGTCGGCGGGAACACTGAAGCTTTCTTT.

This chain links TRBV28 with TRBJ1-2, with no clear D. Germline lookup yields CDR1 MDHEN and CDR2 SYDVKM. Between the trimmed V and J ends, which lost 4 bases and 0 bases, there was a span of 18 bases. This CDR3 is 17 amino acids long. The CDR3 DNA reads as TGTGCCAGCAGTTCCCTAGAGGCGGGCCGGGCTAACTATGGCTACACCTTC. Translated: CASSSLEAGRANYGYTF.

In nucleotides, the CDR3 is TGTGCCAGCAGCCCGGGTCCTAGCCAGGCCTACAATGAGCAGTTCTTC. Protein product: CASSPGPSQAYNEQFF. The chain links TRBV7-3 to TRBJ2-1, with D perhaps matching TRBD2 (5 bases). The germline V and J ends were trimmed by 5 bases and 2 bases, with 16 bases remaining between them. From germline, CDR1 is SGHTA and CDR2 FQGTGA. This CDR3 is built from 16 residues.

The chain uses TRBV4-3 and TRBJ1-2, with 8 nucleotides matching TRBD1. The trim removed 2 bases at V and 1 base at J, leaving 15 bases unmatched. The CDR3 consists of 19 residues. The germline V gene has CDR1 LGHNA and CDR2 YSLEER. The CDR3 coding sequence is TGCGCCAGCAGCCAATTCCCAAACACCCCGACAGGGGATAACTATGGCTACACCTTC. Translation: CASSQFPNTPTGDNYGYTF.

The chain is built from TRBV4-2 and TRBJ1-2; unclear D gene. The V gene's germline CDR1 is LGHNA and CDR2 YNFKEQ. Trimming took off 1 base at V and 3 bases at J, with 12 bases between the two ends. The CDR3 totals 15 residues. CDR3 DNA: TGTGCCAGCAGCCAAGGACCCATCGCCCACTATGGCTACACCTTC. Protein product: CASSQGPIAHYGYTF.

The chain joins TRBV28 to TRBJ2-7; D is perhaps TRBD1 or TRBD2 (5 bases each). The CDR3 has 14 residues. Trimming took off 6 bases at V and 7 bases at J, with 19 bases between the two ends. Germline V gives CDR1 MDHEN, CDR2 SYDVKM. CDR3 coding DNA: TGTGCCAGCAGCATATCCGGGGCCCTGGGGGAGCAGTACTTC. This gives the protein CASSISGALGEQYF.

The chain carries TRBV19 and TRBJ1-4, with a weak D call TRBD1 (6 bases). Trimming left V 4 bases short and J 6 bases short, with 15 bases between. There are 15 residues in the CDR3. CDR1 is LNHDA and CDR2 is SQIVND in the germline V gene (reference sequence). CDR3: CASSTLGQQDEKLFF. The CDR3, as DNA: TGTGCCAGTAGTACTCTCGGACAGCAAGATGAAAAACTGTTTTTT.

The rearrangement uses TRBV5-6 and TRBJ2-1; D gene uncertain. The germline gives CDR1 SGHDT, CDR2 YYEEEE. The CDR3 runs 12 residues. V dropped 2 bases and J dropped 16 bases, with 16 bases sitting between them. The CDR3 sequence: CASSLLPGPIFF. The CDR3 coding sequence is TGTGCCAGCAGCTTACTTCCCGGACCGATCTTCTTC.

The CDR3 here is CASSVTGEAEQFF. For the CDR3, the DNA is TGTGCCAGCAGCGTCACAGGGGAGGCTGAGCAGTTCTTC. The rearrangement links TRBV9 to TRBJ2-1, with D tentatively TRBD1 (7 bases). Germline V CDR1 and CDR2: SGDLS, YYNGEE. V lost 2 bases to trimming and J lost 9 bases, with 12 bases between them. The CDR3 has 13 residues.

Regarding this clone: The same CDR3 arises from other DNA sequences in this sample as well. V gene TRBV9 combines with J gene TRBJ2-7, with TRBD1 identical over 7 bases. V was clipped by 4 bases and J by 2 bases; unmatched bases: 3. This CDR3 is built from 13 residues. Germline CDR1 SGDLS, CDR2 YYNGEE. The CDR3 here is CASSPGQTYEQYF. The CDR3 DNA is TGTGCCAGCAGCCCGGGACAGACCTACGAGCAGTACTTC.

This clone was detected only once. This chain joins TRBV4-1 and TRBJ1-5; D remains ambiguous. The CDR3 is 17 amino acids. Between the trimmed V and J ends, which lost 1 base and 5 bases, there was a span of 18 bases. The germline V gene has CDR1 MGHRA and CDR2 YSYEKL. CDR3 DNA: TGCGCCAGCAGCCAAGGACCTTCCCAGGTGGGGTATCAGCCCCAGCATTTT. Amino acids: CASSQGPSQVGYQPQHF.

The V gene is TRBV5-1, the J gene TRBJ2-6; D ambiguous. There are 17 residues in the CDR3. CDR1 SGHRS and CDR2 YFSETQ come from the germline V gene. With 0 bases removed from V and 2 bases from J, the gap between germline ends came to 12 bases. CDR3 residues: CASSLVSRLTGANVLTF. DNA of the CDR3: TGCGCCAGCAGCTTGGTTAGCAGGTTAACTGGGGCCAACGTCCTGACTTTC.

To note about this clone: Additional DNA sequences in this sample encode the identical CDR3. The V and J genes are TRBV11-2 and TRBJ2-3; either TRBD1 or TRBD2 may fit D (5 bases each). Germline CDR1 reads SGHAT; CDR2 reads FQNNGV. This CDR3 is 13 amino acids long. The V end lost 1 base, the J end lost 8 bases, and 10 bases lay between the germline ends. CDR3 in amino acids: CASSLAGTVTQYF. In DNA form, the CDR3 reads TGTGCCAGCAGCTTAGCGGGGACGGTTACGCAGTATTTT.

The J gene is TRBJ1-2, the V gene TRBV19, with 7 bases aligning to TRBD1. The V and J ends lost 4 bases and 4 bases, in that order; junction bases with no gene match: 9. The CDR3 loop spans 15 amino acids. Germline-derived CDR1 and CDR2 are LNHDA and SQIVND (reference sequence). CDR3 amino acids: CASSRNSGTVYGYTF. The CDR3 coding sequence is TGTGCCAGTAGTAGAAATTCCGGGACAGTCTATGGCTACACCTTC.

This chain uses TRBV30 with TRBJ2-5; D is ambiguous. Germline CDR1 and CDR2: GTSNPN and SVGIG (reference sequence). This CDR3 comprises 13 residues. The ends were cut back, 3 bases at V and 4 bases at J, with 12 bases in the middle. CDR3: CAWSLDSGETQYF. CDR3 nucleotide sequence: TGTGCCTGGAGCCTCGACTCCGGAGAGACCCAGTACTTC.

The CDR3 loop is CASSGSGQGTGELFF. The DNA for the CDR3 is TGTGCCAGCAGCGGGTCGGGGCAAGGCACCGGGGAGCTGTTTTTT. V gene TRBV7-2 combines with J gene TRBJ2-2; D might be TRBD1 or TRBD2, each matching 5 bases. The V and J ends lost 5 bases and 4 bases respectively, with 14 bases between them. The V gene's germline CDR1 is SGHTA and CDR2 FQGNSA. The CDR3 contains 15 residues.

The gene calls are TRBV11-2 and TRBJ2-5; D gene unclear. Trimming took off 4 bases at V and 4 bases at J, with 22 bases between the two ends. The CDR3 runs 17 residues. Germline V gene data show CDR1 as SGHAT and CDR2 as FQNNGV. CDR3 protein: CASSSTLNWQSGETQYF. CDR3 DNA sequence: TGTGCCAGCAGCTCCACATTAAACTGGCAGAGTGGAGAGACCCAGTACTTC. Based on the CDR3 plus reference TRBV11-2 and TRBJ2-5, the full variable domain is EAGVAQSPRYKIIEKRQSVAFWCNPISGHATLYWYQQILGQGPKLLIQFQNNGVVDDSQLPKDRFSAERLKGVDSTLKIQPAKLEDSAVYLCASSSTLNWQSGETQYFGPGTRLLVL.

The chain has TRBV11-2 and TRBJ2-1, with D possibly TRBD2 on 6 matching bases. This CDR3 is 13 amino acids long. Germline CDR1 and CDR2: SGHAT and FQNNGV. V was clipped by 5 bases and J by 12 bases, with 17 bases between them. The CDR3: CASSPLAYGGQFF. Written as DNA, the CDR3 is TGTGCCAGCAGCCCGCTAGCGTACGGGGGGCAGTTCTTC.

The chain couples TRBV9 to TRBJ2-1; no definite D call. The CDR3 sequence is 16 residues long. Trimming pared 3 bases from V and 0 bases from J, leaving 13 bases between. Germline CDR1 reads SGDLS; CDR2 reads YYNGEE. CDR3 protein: CASSEVTLPSYNEQFF. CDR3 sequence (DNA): TGTGCCAGCAGCGAAGTGACGCTCCCCTCCTACAATGAGCAGTTCTTC.

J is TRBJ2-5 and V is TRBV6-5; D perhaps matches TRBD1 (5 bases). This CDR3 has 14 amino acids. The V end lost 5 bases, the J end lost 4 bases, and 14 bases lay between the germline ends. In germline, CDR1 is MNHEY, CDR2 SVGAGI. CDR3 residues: CASSRGTGRETQYF. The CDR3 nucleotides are TGTGCCAGCAGTCGAGGCACAGGACGAGAGACCCAGTACTTC.

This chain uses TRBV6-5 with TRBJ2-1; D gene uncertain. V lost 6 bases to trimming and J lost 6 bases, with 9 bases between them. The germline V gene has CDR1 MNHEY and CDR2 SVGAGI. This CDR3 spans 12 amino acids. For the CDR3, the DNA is TGTGCCAGCAGCCGACCGAGCAATGAGCAGTTCTTC. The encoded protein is CASSRPSNEQFF.

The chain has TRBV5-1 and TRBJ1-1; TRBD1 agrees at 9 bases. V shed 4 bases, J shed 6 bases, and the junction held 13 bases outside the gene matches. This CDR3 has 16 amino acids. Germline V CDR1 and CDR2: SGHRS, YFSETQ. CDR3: CASSLSPPGQGPEAFF. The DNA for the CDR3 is TGCGCCAGCAGCCTTTCACCTCCGGGACAGGGCCCTGAAGCTTTCTTT.